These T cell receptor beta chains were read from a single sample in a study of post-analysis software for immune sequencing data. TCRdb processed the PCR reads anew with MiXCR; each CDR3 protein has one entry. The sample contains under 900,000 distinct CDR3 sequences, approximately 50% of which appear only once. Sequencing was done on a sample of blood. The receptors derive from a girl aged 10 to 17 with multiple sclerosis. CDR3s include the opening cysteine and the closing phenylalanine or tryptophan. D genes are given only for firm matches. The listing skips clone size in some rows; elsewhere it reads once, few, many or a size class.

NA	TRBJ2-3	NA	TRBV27	CASRKTGPTKPSTDTQYF	TGTGCCAGCAGGAAAACGGGGCCAACCAAGCCTAGCACAGATACGCAGTATTTT
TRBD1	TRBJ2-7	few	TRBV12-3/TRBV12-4	CASSQPKGQGNTYEQYF	TGTGCCAGCAGCCAACCAAAAGGACAGGGGAACACCTACGAGCAGTACTTC
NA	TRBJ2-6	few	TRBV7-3	CASSLVQGTGANVLTF	TGTGCCAGCAGCTTAGTACAGGGAACTGGGGCCAACGTCCTGACTTTC
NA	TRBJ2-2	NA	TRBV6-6	CASSYSSGANTGELFF	TGTGCCAGCAGTTACTCGAGTGGGGCGAACACCGGGGAGCTGTTTTTT
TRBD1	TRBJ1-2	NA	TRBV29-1	CSVEDRGTGYGYTF	TGCAGCGTTGAAGATCGTGGGACAGGATATGGCTACACCTTC
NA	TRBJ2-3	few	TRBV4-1	CASSQEVPAHTDTQYF	TGCGCCAGCAGCCAAGAGGTCCCGGCCCACACAGATACGCAGTATTTT
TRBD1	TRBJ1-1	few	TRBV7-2	CASSLALDRGENTEAFF	TGTGCCAGCAGCTTAGCGCTGGACAGGGGTGAGAACACTGAAGCTTTCTTT
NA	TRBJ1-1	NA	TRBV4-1	CASSQAFQGFTEAFF	TGCGCCAGCAGCCAAGCTTTTCAGGGATTCACTGAAGCTTTCTTT
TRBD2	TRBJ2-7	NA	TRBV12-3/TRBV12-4	CATKTSGSYEQYF	TGTGCCACCAAGACTAGCGGCTCCTACGAGCAGTACTTC
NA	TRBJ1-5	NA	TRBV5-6	CASSLIGAAESNQPQHF	TGTGCCAGCAGCTTGATCGGAGCTGCCGAAAGCAATCAGCCCCAGCATTTT
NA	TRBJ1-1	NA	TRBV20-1	CSADRGGMNTEAFF	TGCAGTGCCGACCGAGGAGGCATGAACACTGAAGCTTTCTTT
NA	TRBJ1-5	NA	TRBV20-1	CSAQTAENQPQHF	TGCAGTGCACAGACGGCTGAGAATCAGCCCCAGCATTTT
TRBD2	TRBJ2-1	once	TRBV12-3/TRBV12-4	CASSLVASGSGNEQFF	TGTGCCAGCAGTTTAGTCGCTAGCGGGAGTGGTAATGAGCAGTTCTTC
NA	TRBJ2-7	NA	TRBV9	CASSVDSWPYEQYF	TGTGCCAGCAGCGTAGATTCATGGCCCTACGAGCAGTACTTC